This TCR beta chain stems from a study of cytomegalovirus exposure and HLA in healthy donors. Findings of the study overall: In a later analysis, a missense DCLRE1C variant was linked to TCR beta V- and J-gene trimming. A later analysis by the authors found several of the most significant clusters apparently linked to common viral pathogens. According to a later analysis, most TCR beta chains associated with CMV appeared HLA-restricted.

Germline CDR1 SNHLY, CDR2 FYNNEI. CDR3 length equals 14 residues. V lost 4 bases to trimming and J lost 6 bases; unmatched junction nucleotides: 8. A word on this clone: Its antigen is currently unknown.

The PCR employed 60 Vbeta primers together with 13 Jbeta primers. In the source study's methods: A follow-up analysis tallied tens of millions of unique TCR beta chains, approximately 10 million shared. Profiling relied on immunoSEQ multiplex PCR, and the TCRdb table lists in-frame clones only, not all of them. V and J calls and clone size are those listed in that table; D and trimming were worked out from the DNA. Of about 130,000 clones in the sample, about 68% are singletons; the top ten hold 4%. The TCR was taken from a man aged 35 to 55 in good health and CMV-seropositive. The J gene is TRBJ2-7, the V gene TRBV2; 8 positions match TRBD1. The source material was PBMCs. The CDR3 DNA is TGTGCCAGCAGTGTAGGACAGGGAGGATCCGAGCAGTACTTC. Translation: CASSVGQGGSEQYF.